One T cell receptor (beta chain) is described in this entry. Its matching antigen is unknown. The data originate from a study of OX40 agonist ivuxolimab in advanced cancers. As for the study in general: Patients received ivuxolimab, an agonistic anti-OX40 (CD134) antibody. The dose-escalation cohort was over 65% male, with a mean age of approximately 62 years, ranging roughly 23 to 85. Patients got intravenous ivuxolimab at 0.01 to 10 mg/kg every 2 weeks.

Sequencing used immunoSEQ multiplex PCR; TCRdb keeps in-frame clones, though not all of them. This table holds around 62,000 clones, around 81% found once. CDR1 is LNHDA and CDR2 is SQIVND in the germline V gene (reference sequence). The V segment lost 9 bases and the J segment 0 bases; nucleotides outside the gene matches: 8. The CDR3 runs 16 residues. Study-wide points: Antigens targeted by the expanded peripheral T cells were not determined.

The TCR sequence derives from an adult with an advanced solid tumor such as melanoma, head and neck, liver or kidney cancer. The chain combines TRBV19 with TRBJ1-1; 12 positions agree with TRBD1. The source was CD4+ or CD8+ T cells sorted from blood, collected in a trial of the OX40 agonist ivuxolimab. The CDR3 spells CASLGGQGALNTEAFF. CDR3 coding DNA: TGTGCCAGCCTTGGGGGACAGGGGGCTTTGAACACTGAAGCTTTCTTT.